The present TCR beta chain was sequenced within a study of beta chain features in type 1 diabetes. Study-wide results and caveats: All four CD4+ subsets from Type 1 diabetes patients carried moderately but significantly shorter TCRB CDR3s.

This CDR3 has 15 residues. Trimming cost V 3 bases and J 2 bases; bases outside gene matches: 4. Looked up from germline, CDR1 is SGHRS and CDR2 is YFSETQ. A word on this clone: Antigen unknown. Distinct nucleotide sequences in the sample also encode this CDR3.

Sequencing targeted expressed TCRB transcripts, as all isolated RNA had been reverse transcribed. Sequencing used immunoSEQ multiplex PCR; TCRdb keeps in-frame clones, though not all of them. The table shows nearly 700,000 clones, with roughly 13% occurring only once. This receptor was taken from a man aged 18 to 30 with type 1 diabetes. The V and J genes are TRBV5-1 and TRBJ2-3, with 9 nucleotides matching TRBD2. The material sequenced was naive CD4+ T cells from blood. The CDR3 region has the DNA TGCGCCAGCAGCTCAATAGCGGGGGCCACAGATACGCAGTATTTT. Translating it yields CASSSIAGATDTQYF.